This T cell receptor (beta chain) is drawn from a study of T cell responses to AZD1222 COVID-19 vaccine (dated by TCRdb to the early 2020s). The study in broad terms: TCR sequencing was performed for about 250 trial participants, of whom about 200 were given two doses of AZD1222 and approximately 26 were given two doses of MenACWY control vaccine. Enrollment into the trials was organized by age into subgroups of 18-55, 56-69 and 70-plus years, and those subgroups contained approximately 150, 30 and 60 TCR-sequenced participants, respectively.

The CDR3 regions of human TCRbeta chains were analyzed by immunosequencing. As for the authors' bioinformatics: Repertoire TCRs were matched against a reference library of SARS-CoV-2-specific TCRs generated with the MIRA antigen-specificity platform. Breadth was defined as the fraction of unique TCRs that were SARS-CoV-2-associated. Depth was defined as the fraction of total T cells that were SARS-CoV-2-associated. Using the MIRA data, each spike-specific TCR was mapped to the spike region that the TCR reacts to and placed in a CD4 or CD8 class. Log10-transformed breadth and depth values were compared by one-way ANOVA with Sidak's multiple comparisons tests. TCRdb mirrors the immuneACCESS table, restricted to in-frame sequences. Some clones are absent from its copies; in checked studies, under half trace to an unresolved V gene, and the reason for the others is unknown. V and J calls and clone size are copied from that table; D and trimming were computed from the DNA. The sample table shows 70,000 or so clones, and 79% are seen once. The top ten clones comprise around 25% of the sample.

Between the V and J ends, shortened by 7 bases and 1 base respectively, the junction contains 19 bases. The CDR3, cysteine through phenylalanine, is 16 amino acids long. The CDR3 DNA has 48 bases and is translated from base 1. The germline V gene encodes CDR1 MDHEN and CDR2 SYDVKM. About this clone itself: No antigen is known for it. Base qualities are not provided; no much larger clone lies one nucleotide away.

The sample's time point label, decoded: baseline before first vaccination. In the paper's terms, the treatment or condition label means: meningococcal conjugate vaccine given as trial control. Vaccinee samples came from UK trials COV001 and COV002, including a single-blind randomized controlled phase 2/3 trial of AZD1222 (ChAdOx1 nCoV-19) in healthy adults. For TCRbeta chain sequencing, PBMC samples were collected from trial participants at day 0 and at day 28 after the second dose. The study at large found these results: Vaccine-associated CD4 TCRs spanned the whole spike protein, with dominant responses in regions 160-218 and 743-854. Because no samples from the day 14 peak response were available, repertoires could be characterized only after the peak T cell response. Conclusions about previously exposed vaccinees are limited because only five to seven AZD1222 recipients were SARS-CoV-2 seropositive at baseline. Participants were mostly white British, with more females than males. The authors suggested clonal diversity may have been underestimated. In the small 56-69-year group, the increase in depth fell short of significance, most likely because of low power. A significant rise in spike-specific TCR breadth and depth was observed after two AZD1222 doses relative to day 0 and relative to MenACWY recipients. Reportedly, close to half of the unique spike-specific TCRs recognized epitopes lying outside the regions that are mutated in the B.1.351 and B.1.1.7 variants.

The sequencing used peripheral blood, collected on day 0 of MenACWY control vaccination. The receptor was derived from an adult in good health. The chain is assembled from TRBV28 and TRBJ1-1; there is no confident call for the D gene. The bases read TGTGCCAGCACCGTCCCGGCCACGAGAGAGAACACTGAAGCTTTCTTT. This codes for CASTVPATRENTEAFF.